Listed below are T cell receptor beta chains from one sample, sequenced in a study of patients and donors after allogeneic stem cell transplantation. TCRdb fed the RT-PCR reads into MiXCR, producing one record per CDR3 protein. The top ten hold 61% of the sample, which has tens of thousands of distinct CDR3 sequences, around 49% seen once. The sample was blood, either unsorted or a sorted T cell fraction (not recorded which). The receptors come from a human donor who was either an allogeneic HSCT recipient or a stem cell or donor lymphocyte infusion donor (not recorded which). It is not recorded whose cells these are; they may come from a transplant donor. CDR3s include the opening cysteine and the closing phenylalanine or tryptophan. Each record gives: J gene, V gene, clone size, D gene, CDR3 protein, CDR3 DNA. D genes are given only for firm matches. Expanded clones get a size class; other rows say once, few or many, or leave the size out.

J gene: TRBJ1-2; V gene: TRBV12-3/TRBV12-4; clone size: few; D gene: -; CDR3 protein: CASSFPCGEGYTF; CDR3 DNA: TGTGCCAGCAGTTTTCCCTGCGGGGAAGGCTACACCTTC
J gene: TRBJ2-7; V gene: TRBV5-1; clone size: -; D gene: -; CDR3 protein: CASSLALGYEQYF; CDR3 DNA: TGCGCCAGCAGCTTGGCCCTCGGGTACGAGCAGTACTTC
J gene: TRBJ1-5; V gene: TRBV28; clone size: -; D gene: TRBD1; CDR3 protein: CASSRTLGQGISNQPQHF; CDR3 DNA: TGTGCCAGCAGCCGTACACTGGGACAGGGGATAAGTAATCAGCCCCAGCATTTT
J gene: TRBJ1-6; V gene: TRBV24-1; clone size: -; D gene: -; CDR3 protein: CATSNRRENSPLHF; CDR3 DNA: TGTGCCACCAGCAATCGGCGGGAAAATTCACCCCTCCACTTT
J gene: TRBJ2-7; V gene: TRBV14; clone size: -; D gene: TRBD2; CDR3 protein: CASSQEEASGLYEQYF; CDR3 DNA: TGTGCCAGCAGCCAAGAAGAGGCTAGCGGGTTATACGAGCAGTACTTC
J gene: TRBJ1-5; V gene: TRBV6-2/TRBV6-3; clone size: -; D gene: -; CDR3 protein: CASSTRRSNQPQHF; CDR3 DNA: TGTGCCAGCAGTACGAGGAGAAGCAATCAGCCCCAGCATTTT
J gene: TRBJ2-1; V gene: TRBV6-5; clone size: once; D gene: -; CDR3 protein: CASSYGVEGNEQFF; CDR3 DNA: TGTGCCAGCAGTTATGGGGTGGAGGGCAATGAGCAGTTCTTC
J gene: TRBJ1-1; V gene: TRBV7-9; clone size: -; D gene: -; CDR3 protein: CASSLAPTPSAFF; CDR3 DNA: TGTGCCAGCAGCTTAGCCCCGACACCCAGTGCTTTCTTT
J gene: TRBJ1-1; V gene: TRBV4-3; clone size: -; D gene: -; CDR3 protein: CASSQDRAVGKSTEAFF; CDR3 DNA: TGCGCCAGCAGCCAAGATCGAGCGGTCGGAAAGAGCACTGAAGCTTTCTTT
J gene: TRBJ1-1; V gene: TRBV6-2/TRBV6-3; clone size: few; D gene: -; CDR3 protein: CASSHGGNTEAFF; CDR3 DNA: TGTGCCAGCAGCCACGGGGGAAACACTGAAGCTTTCTTT
J gene: TRBJ1-4; V gene: TRBV12-3/TRBV12-4; clone size: few; D gene: -; CDR3 protein: CASGVEKLFF; CDR3 DNA: TGTGCCAGCGGGGTGGAAAAACTGTTTTTT
J gene: TRBJ1-2; V gene: TRBV19; clone size: -; D gene: -; CDR3 protein: CASRPTGSDYGYTF; CDR3 DNA: TGTGCCAGTAGACCGACAGGCTCGGACTATGGCTACACCTTC
J gene: TRBJ1-1; V gene: TRBV13; clone size: -; D gene: -; CDR3 protein: CASSPPGGGLAFF; CDR3 DNA: TGTGCCAGCAGCCCCCCCGGGGGCGGTCTAGCTTTCTTT
J gene: TRBJ1-3; V gene: TRBV7-9; clone size: -; D gene: TRBD1; CDR3 protein: CASSLGTAYSGNTIYF; CDR3 DNA: TGTGCCAGCAGCCTCGGGACAGCCTACTCTGGAAACACCATATATTTT
J gene: TRBJ1-2; V gene: TRBV12-3/TRBV12-4; clone size: -; D gene: -; CDR3 protein: CASSLGGGYGYTF; CDR3 DNA: TGTGCCAGCAGTTTAGGGGGAGGGTATGGCTACACCTTC
J gene: TRBJ1-2; V gene: TRBV12-3/TRBV12-4; clone size: -; D gene: -; CDR3 protein: CASSFSENYGYTF; CDR3 DNA: TGTGCCAGCAGTTTCAGCGAGAACTATGGCTACACCTTC
J gene: TRBJ2-7; V gene: TRBV10-3; clone size: -; D gene: -; CDR3 protein: CAISEYKGTYEQYF; CDR3 DNA: TGTGCCATCAGTGAGTATAAGGGGACATACGAGCAGTACTTC
J gene: TRBJ1-2; V gene: TRBV18; clone size: few; D gene: -; CDR3 protein: CASSPFETTSGYGYTF; CDR3 DNA: TGTGCCAGCTCACCATTCGAGACCACAAGTGGCTATGGCTACACCTTC
J gene: TRBJ1-1; V gene: TRBV12-3/TRBV12-4; clone size: few; D gene: TRBD1; CDR3 protein: CASSLGQLLTEAFF; CDR3 DNA: TGTGCCAGCAGTTTGGGACAGTTACTGACGGAAGCTTTCTTT
J gene: TRBJ1-2; V gene: TRBV12-3/TRBV12-4; clone size: few; D gene: -; CDR3 protein: CASSFLGKTNYGYTF; CDR3 DNA: TGTGCCAGCAGTTTCCTGGGGAAAACTAACTATGGCTACACCTTC
J gene: TRBJ1-3; V gene: TRBV6-5; clone size: -; D gene: -; CDR3 protein: CASSYGGSGNTIYF; CDR3 DNA: TGTGCCAGCAGTTACGGGGGGAGTGGAAACACCATATATTTT
J gene: TRBJ1-5; V gene: TRBV6-1; clone size: -; D gene: TRBD1; CDR3 protein: CASSEAGTVYSNQPQHF; CDR3 DNA: TGTGCCAGCAGTGAAGCGGGGACAGTCTATAGCAATCAGCCCCAGCATTTT
J gene: TRBJ1-5; V gene: TRBV12-3/TRBV12-4; clone size: few; D gene: -; CDR3 protein: CASRGEWQPQHF; CDR3 DNA: TGTGCCAGCAGGGGAGAATGGCAGCCCCAGCATTTT
J gene: TRBJ1-2; V gene: TRBV4-1; clone size: -; D gene: TRBD1; CDR3 protein: CASSHETGGSLYTF; CDR3 DNA: TGCGCCAGCAGCCACGAGACAGGGGGCTCTCTTTACACCTTC
J gene: TRBJ1-1; V gene: TRBV7-3; clone size: -; D gene: TRBD1; CDR3 protein: CASSLTGTATEAFF; CDR3 DNA: TGTGCCAGCAGCTTAACGGGGACAGCTACAGAAGCTTTCTTT
J gene: TRBJ1-2; V gene: TRBV11-3; clone size: -; D gene: TRBD1; CDR3 protein: CASSPGTGDTNYGYTF; CDR3 DNA: TGTGCCAGCAGCCCGGGGACAGGAGATACCAACTATGGCTACACCTTC
J gene: TRBJ1-1; V gene: TRBV3-1; clone size: -; D gene: -; CDR3 protein: CASSQEDLFEAFF; CDR3 DNA: TGTGCCAGCAGCCAAGAGGACCTATTTGAAGCTTTCTTT
J gene: TRBJ1-1; V gene: TRBV6-1; clone size: -; D gene: -; CDR3 protein: CASSVGGTEAFF; CDR3 DNA: TGTGCCAGCAGTGTGGGGGGCACTGAAGCTTTCTTT
J gene: TRBJ2-5; V gene: TRBV6-5; clone size: -; D gene: TRBD2; CDR3 protein: CASSSIAGGRLETQYF; CDR3 DNA: TGTGCCAGCAGTTCAATTGCGGGAGGAAGACTAGAGACCCAGTACTTC